The present T cell receptor beta chain was sequenced within a study of regulatory T cells in long-lasting Graves disease. Whole-study findings and limits: Limited samples may have lowered accuracy. The work looked only at peripheral blood and did not look at thyroid tissue. Favored gene segments in persistent disease were TRBV28, TRBJ1-2 and TRBJ2-5.

With iRepertoire HTBI primers and Arm-PCR of CDR3 regions, TCR beta libraries were built. As processed by the authors: Looking across samples, the authors found roughly 58 TRBV and some 15 TRBJ segments. Using its own MiXCR run on the multiplex PCR reads, TCRdb lists one record per CDR3 protein. These V and J calls originate from TCRdb's pipeline instead of the authors' own analysis. The table lists about 460,000 distinct CDR3 sequences, roughly 22% of them singletons. This clonotype turned up a few times. As yet, its antigen is unknown. Trimming took 0 bases from V and 0 from J, leaving 4 bases between them. The CDR3 contains 14 residues. From germline, CDR1 is SGHRS and CDR2 YFSETQ. Time point denoted: persistent/refractory GD, antithyroid drugs over 5 years with positive TRAb. PBMC-extracted RNA yielded the TCR library.

The origin of this receptor is a female donor with Graves disease. The sample in question was peripheral blood mononuclear cells (PBMCs), obtained when the disease was refractory, from a patient treated with antithyroid drugs. The rearrangement uses TRBV5-1 and TRBJ2-4; D gene uncertain. This CDR3 reads CASSLDEAKNIQYF. CDR3 DNA sequence: TGCGCCAGCAGCTTGGATGAAGCCAAAAACATTCAGTACTTC.